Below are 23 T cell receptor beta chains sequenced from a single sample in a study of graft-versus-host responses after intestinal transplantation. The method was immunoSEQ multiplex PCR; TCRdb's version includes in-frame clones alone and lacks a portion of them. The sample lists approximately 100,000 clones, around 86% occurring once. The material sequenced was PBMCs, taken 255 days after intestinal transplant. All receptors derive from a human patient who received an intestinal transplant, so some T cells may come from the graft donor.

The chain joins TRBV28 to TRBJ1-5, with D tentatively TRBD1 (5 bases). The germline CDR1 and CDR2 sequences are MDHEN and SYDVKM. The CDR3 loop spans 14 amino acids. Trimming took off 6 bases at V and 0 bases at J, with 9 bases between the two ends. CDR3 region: CASSGADSNQPQHF. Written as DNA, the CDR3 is TGTGCCAGCAGCGGGGCAGATAGCAATCAGCCCCAGCATTTT.

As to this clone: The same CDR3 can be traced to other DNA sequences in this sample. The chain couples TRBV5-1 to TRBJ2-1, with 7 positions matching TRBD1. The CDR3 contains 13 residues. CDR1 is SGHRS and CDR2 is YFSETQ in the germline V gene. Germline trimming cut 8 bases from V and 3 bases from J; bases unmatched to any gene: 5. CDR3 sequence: CASSTGVYNEQFF. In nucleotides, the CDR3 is TGCGCCAGTAGCACAGGGGTCTACAATGAGCAGTTCTTC.

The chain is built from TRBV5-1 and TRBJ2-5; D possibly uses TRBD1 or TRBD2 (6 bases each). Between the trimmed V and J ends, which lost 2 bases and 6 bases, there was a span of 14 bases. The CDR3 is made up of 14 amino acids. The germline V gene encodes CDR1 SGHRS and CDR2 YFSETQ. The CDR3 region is CASSFETGGKTQYF. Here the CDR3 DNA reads TGCGCCAGCAGCTTCGAGACAGGCGGGAAGACCCAGTACTTC.

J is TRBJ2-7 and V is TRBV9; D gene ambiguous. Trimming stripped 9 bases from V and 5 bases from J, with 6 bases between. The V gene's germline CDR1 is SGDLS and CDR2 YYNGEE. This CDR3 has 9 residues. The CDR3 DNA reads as TGTGCCACGTGGGACGAGCAGTACTTC. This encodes CATWDEQYF. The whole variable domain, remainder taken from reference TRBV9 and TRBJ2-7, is DSGVTQTPKHLITATGQRVTLRCSPRSGDLSVYWYQQSLDQGLQFLIQYYNGEERAKGNILERFSAQQFPDLHSELNLSSLELGDSALYFCATWDEQYFGPGTRLTVT.

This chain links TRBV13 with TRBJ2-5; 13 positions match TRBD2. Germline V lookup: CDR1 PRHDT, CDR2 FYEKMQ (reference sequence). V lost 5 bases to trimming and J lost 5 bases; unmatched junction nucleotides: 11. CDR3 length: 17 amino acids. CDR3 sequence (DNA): TGTGCCAGCAGCCCCCGGACTAGCGGGGGTCAAGGGGAGACCCAGTACTTC. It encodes CASSPRTSGGQGETQYF.

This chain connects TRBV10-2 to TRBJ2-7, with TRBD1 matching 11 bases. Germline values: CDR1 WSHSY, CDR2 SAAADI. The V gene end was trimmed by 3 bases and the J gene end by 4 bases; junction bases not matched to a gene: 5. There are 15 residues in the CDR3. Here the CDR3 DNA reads TGCGCCAGCAGTGACCGGACAGGGGGCGTGTACGAGCAGTACTTC. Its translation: CASSDRTGGVYEQYF.

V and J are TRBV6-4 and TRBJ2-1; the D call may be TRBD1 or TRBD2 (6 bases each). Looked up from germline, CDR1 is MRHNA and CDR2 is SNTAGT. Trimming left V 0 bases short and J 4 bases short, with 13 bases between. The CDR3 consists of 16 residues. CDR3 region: CASSDSSGGGYNEQFF. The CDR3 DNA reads TGTGCCAGCAGTGACTCGAGCGGAGGGGGTTACAATGAGCAGTTCTTC.

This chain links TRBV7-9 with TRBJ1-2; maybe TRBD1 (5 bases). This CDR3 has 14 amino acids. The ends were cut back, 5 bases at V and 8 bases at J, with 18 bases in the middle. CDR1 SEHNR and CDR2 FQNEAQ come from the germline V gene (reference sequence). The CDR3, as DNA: TGTGCCAGCAGCCTTGATGGGCAGGGTGGAGGCTACACCTTC. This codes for CASSLDGQGGGYTF.

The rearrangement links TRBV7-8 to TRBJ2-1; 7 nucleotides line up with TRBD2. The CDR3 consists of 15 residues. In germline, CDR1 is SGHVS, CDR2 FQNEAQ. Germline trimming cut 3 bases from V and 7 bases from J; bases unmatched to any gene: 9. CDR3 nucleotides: TGTGCCAGCAGCTTTTTGGGAGGGGCGGGGAATGAGCAGTTCTTC. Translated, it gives CASSFLGGAGNEQFF.

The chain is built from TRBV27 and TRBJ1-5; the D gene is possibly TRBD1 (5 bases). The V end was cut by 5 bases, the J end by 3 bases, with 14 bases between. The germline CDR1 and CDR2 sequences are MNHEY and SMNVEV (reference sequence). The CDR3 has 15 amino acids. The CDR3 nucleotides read TGTGCCAGCAGTGCAGGGTATAGGCTCAATCAGCCCCAGCATTTT. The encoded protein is CASSAGYRLNQPQHF.

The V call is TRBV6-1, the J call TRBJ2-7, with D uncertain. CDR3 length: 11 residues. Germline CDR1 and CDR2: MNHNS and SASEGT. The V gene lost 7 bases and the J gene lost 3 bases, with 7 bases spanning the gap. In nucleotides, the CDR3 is TGTGCCAGCACCACCATCTACGAGCAGTACTTC. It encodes CASTTIYEQYF.

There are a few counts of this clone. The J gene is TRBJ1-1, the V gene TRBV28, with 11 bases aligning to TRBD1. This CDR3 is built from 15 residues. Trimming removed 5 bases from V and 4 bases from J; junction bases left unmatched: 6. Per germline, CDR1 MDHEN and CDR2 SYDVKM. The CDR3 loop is CASSGTGGLATEAFF. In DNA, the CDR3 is TGTGCCAGCAGTGGGACAGGGGGACTGGCCACTGAAGCTTTCTTT. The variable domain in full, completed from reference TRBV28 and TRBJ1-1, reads DVKVTQSSRYLVKRTGEKVFLECVQDMDHENMFWYRQDPGLGLRLIYFSYDVKMKEKGDIPEGYSVSREKKERFSLILESASTNQTSMYLCASSGTGGLATEAFFGQGTRLTVV.

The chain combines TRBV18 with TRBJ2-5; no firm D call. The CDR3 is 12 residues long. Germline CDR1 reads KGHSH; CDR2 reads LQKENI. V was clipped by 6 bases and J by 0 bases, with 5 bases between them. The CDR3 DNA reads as TGTGCCAGCTCGACGTACCAAGAGACCCAGTACTTC. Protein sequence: CASSTYQETQYF.

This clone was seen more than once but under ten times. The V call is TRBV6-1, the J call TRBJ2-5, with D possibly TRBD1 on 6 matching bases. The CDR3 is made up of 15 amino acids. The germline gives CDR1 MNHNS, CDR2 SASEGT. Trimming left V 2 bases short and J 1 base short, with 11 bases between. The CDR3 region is CASSEMMGAQETQYF. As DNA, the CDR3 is TGTGCCAGCAGTGAAATGATGGGGGCCCAAGAGACCCAGTACTTC.

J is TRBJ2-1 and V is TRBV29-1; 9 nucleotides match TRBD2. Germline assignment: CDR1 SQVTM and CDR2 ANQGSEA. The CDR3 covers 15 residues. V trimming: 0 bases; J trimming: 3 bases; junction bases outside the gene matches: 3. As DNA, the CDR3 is TGCAGCGTTGAAGATGGAGCGGGAGGCTACAATGAGCAGTTCTTC. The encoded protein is CSVEDGAGGYNEQFF.

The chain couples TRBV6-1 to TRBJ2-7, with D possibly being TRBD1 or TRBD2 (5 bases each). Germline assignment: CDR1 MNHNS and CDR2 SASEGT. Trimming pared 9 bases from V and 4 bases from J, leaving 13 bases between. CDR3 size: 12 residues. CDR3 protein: CASRTGPYEQYF. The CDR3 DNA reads TGTGCCAGTAGAACGGGACCTTACGAGCAGTACTTC.

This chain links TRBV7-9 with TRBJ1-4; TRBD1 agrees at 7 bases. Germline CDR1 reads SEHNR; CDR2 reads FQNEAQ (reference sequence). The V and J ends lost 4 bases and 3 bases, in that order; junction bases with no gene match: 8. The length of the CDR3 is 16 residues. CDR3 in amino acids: CASSSTQGTPNEKLFF. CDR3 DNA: TGTGCCAGCAGCTCTACACAGGGGACGCCTAATGAAAAACTGTTTTTT.

CDR3 sequence (DNA): TGTGCCAGTAGTATTATGGAGGGATCGGAGGTAGCTTTCTTT. Its translation: CASSIMEGSEVAFF. The rearrangement joins TRBV19 to TRBJ1-1, with no clear D. V lost 3 bases and J 10 bases, leaving 18 bases between the germline ends. The germline CDR1 and CDR2 sequences are LNHDA and SQIVND (reference sequence). CDR3 length: 14 amino acids.

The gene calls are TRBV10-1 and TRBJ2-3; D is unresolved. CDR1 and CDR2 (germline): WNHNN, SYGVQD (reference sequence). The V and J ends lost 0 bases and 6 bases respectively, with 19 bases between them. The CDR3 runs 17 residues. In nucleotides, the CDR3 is TGCGCCAGCAGTGAGTCGATCGGGTCGAACCTTCTGGATACGCAGTATTTT. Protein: CASSESIGSNLLDTQYF.

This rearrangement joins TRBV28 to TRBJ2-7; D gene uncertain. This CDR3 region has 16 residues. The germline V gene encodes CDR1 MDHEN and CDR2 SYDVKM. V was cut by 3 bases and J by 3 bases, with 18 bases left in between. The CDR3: CASSFLFKDGNYEQYF. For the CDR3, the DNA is TGTGCCAGCAGTTTTCTATTTAAGGACGGAAACTACGAGCAGTACTTC.

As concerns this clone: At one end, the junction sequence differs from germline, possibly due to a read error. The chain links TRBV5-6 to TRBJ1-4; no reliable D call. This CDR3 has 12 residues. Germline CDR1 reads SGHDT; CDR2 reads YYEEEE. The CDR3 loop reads CASSFGVASMDF. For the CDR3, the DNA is TGTGCCAGCAGCTTTGGTGTGGCCAGCATGGATTTT.

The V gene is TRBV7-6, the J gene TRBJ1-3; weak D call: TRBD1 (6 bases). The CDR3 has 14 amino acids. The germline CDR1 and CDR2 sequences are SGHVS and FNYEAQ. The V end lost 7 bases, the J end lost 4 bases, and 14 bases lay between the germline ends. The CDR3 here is CASIGGHMGNTIYF. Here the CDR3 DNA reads TGTGCCAGCATTGGGGGGCATATGGGAAACACCATATATTTT.

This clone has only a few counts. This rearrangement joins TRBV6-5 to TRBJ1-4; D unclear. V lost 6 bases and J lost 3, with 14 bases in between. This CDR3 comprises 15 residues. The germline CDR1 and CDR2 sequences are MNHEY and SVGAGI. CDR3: CASSFRPLSNEKLFF. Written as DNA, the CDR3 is TGTGCCAGCAGCTTCCGACCGCTTTCTAATGAAAAACTGTTTTTT.